This T cell receptor beta chain was sequenced for a study of beta chain features in type 1 diabetes (dated by TCRdb to the late 2010s). Notes on the research overall: No differences in mean age, gender distribution, total cell number or subset yield were found between patients and healthy donors. Regulatory and stem cell-like memory subsets were isolated from only 8 patients and roughly eight healthy donors, whereas naive and central memory subsets came from all 30 or so donors. A total of 85 million to 110 million sorted cells were examined across all samples, and RNA yield correlated strongly with the number of cells per subset. In the study, recently diagnosed type 1 diabetes patients and matched healthy donors were compared on the TCRB repertoires of their sorted circulating CD4+ T cell subsets.

This clone came up a few times. Its antigen is not yet known. No base qualities exist here, and no much larger clone lies one base off it. Beyond this particular receptor, the publication reports: Because cDNA was sequenced instead of genomic DNA, activated cells with high expression could be over-represented, although the groups did not differ in activation or CD3 levels. The naive, central memory and regulatory TCRB repertoires appeared to resemble one another more closely among patients than among healthy donors. At VDJ recombination sites, patients with type 1 diabetes made fewer insertions and deleted more nucleotides, a pattern implying thymic rearrangement abnormalities. Shorter templates might be favored by PCR, yet because patient and control samples were amplified and corrected together, any such skew would affect both groups equally. Because the HLA sub-analyses included only small numbers of individuals, any influence of HLA type on TCRB rearrangement was left unresolved. A moderate but significant shortening of TCRB CDR3 length was observed in type 1 diabetes patients in all four CD4+ subsets.

Each donor gave one peripheral blood draw, roughly 0.12 L on average, collected into heparinised tubes. Using a panel that included CD45RO, CCR7, CD25, CD127, CD95 and CD27, naive, central memory, regulatory and stem cell-like memory CD4+ T cells were sorted on a BD FACSAria II. All sorted populations exceeded 95% purity. PBMCs were isolated right away by Lymphoprep density gradient centrifugation and were stained directly, without culture. To minimize batch effects, samples were stained and sorted in pairs, one healthy donor with one patient per experiment. Including the terminal cysteine and phenylalanine, the CDR3 comprises 16 residues. The sequence is cut down to CDR3 DNA, 48 bases in frame from base 1. Trimming at the junction amounts to 0 bases on V and 0 bases on J, and the germline ends lie 12 bases apart. CDR1 and CDR2, looked up from the germline V gene (reference sequence), are GTSNPN and SVGIG.

The High Capacity cDNA Reverse Transcription Kit was used to reverse transcribe all of the isolated RNA, meaning that expressed TCRB transcripts were what got sequenced. Naive, central memory and regulatory T cell samples underwent deep immunoSEQ sequencing, averaging about 3.57 million total reads per sample. After sorted cells were lysed in RLT buffer, RNA was extracted with DNase-treated RNeasy Micro or Mini kits, with the choice depending on cell number. To prevent cross-contamination, each cell subset was processed individually, whereas patient and healthy donor samples were processed jointly. TCRB sequences were amplified from cDNA with the immunoSEQ multiplex PCR, producing 87-bp fragments spanning the CDR3 region. The amplicons were sequenced using the Illumina HiSeq platform. The authors processed their data as follows. PCR bias was computationally corrected using synthetic template baselines, reads within Hamming distance 2 were collapsed, and singletons that could not be merged were discarded. Reads were aligned against IMGT to assign V, D and J genes, CDR3 length and insertions or deletions at six rearrangement sites. Within each subset, clonotype counts were normalized to sorted cell number, and only after that were true diversity and Gini coefficients computed with the tcR R package. The overlap coefficient, calculated on TCRB nucleotide sequences, was used to quantify repertoire sharing. As a proxy for the pre-selection repertoire, out-of-frame TCRB sequences from naive cells were analyzed. The table was pulled from immuneACCESS by TCRdb, which kept in-frame rearrangements only. Such tables lose some clones; where checked, under half of the loss comes from unresolved V genes, and the rest has no known cause. Clone size and V and J calls were adopted from that table, with D and trimming inferred from the DNA. This sample gives about 740,000 clones in total; under 15% of them show up just once. The ten largest clones add up to less than 0.025% of the sample.

The specimen sequenced was naive CD4+ T cells from blood. This specimen's cell subset or site label, interpreted: true naive CD4+ T cells. The TCR originated in a man in his late teens or twenties with type 1 diabetes. Recombination linked TRBV30 to TRBJ2-1; no D segment can be confidently identified. The CDR3 region has the sequence CAWSVRVGASYNEQFF. The sequenced DNA: TGTGCCTGGAGTGTACGGGTAGGTGCCTCCTACAATGAGCAGTTCTTC.